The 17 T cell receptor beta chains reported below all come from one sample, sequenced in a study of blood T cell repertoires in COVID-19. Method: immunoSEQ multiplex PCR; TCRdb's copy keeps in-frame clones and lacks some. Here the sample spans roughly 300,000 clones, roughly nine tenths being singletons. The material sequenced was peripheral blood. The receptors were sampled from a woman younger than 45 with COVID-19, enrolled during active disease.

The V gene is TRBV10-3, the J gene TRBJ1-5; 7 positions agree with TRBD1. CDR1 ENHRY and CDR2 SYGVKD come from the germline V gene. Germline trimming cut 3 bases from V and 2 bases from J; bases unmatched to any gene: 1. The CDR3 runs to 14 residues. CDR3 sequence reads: CAISEGQGNQPQHF. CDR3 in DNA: TGTGCCATCAGTGAAGGACAGGGCAATCAGCCCCAGCATTTT.

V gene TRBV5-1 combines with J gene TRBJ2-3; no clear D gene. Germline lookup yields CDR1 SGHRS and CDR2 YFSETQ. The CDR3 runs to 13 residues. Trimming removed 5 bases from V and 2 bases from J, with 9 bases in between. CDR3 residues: CASSSSITDTQYF. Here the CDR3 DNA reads TGCGCCAGCAGTTCAAGCATCACAGATACGCAGTATTTT. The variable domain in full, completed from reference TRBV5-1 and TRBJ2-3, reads KAGVTQTPRYLIKTRGQQVTLSCSPISGHRSVSWYQQTPGQGLQFLFEYFSETQRNKGNFPGRFSGRQFSNSRSEMNVSTLELGDSALYLCASSSSITDTQYFGPGTRLTVL.

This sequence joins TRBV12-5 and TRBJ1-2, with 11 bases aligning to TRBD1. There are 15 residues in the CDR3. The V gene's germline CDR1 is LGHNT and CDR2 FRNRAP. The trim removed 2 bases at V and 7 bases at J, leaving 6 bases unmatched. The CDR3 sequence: CASGLFGQGASGYTF. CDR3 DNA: TGTGCTAGTGGTTTGTTCGGACAGGGGGCGTCTGGCTACACCTTC.

The CDR3 nucleotides read TGTGCCAGCATAAGACCGTCAGGTGGCTACACCTTC. It encodes CASIRPSGGYTF. The chain has TRBV25-1 and TRBJ1-2; D ambiguous. The CDR3 sequence is 12 residues long. Per germline, CDR1 MGHDK and CDR2 SYGVNS. V was pared by 7 bases and J by 7 bases, with 13 bases between.

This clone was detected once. The CDR3 bases are TGTGCCTGGAGCTTGGTTTCCCTATATAACTATGGCTACACCTTC. Its protein is CAWSLVSLYNYGYTF. This chain joins TRBV30 and TRBJ1-2; D uncertain. This CDR3 contains 15 residues. Trimming left V 3 bases short and J 1 base short, with 15 bases between. Per the germline V gene, CDR1 is GTSNPN and CDR2 is SVGIG (reference sequence).

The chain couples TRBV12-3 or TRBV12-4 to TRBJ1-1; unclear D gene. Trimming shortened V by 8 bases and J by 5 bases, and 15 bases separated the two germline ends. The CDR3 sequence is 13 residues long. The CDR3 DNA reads TGTGCCAGCTGTCGTACCGGGTTAACTGAAGCTTTCTTT. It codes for CASCRTGLTEAFF.

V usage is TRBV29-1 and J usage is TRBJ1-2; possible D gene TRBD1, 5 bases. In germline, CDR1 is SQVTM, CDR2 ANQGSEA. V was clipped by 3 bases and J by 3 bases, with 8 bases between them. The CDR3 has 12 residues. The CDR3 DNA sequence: TGCAGCGTTGACAGGGCCGACTATGGCTACACCTTC. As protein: CSVDRADYGYTF. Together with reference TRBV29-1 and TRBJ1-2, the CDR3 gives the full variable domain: SAVISQKPSRDICQRGTSLTIQCQVDSQVTMMFWYRQQPGQSLTLIATANQGSEATYESGFVIDKFPISRPNLTFSTLTVSNMSPEDSSIYLCSVDRADYGYTFGSGTRLTVV.

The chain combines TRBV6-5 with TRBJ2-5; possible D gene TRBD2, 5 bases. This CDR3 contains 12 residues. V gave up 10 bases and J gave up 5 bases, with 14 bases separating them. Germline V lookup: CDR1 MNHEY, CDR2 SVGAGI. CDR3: CATWTPMETQYF. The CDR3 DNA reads TGTGCCACCTGGACTCCTATGGAGACCCAGTACTTC.

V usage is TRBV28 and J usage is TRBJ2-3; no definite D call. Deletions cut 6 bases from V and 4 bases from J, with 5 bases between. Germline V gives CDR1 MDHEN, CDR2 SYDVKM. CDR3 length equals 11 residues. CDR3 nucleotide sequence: TGTGCCAGCAGCTCCTCAGATACGCAGTATTTT. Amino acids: CASSSSDTQYF.

CDR3 DNA: TGCGCCAGCAGCTTCGACAGAGCCCTAGAGACCCAGTACTTC. Translating it yields CASSFDRALETQYF. The chain uses TRBV5-1 and TRBJ2-5; TRBD1 might be the D (5 bases). Trimming pared 2 bases from V and 4 bases from J, leaving 12 bases between. From germline, CDR1 is SGHRS and CDR2 YFSETQ. The length of the CDR3 is 14 residues.

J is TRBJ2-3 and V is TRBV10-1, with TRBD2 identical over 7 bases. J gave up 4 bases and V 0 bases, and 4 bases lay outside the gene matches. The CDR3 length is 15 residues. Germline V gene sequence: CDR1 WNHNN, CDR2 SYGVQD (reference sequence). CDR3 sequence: CASSESKRGADTQYF. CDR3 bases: TGCGCCAGCAGTGAGTCAAAGCGGGGCGCAGATACGCAGTATTTT.

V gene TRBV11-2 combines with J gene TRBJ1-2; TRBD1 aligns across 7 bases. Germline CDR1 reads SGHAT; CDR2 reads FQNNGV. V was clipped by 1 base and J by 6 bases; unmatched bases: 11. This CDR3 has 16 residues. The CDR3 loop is CASSLGGAGGVDGYTF. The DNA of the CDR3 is TGTGCCAGCAGCTTAGGAGGGGCAGGGGGTGTGGATGGCTACACCTTC.

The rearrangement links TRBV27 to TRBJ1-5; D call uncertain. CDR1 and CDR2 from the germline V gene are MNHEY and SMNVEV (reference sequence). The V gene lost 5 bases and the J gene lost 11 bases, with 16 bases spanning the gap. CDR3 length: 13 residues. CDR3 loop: CASSQDGSESQHF. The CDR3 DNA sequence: TGTGCCAGCAGTCAGGACGGTAGCGAGTCCCAGCATTTT.

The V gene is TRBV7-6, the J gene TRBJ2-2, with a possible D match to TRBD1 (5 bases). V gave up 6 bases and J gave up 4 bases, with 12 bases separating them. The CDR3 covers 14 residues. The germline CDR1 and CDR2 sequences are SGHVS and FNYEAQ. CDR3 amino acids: CASRTGAPTGELFF. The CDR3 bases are TGTGCCAGCAGAACTGGGGCGCCCACCGGGGAGCTGTTTTTT.

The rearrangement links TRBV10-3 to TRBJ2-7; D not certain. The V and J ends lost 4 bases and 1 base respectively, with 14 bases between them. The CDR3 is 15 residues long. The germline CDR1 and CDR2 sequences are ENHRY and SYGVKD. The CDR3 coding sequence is TGTGCCATCAGTGGAAAGAATTCCGGTTCCTACGAGCAGTACTTC. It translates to CAISGKNSGSYEQYF.

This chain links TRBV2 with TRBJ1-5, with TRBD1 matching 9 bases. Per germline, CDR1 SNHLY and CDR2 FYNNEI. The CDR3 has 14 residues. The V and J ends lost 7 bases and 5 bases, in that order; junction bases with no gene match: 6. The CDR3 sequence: CASTSDRGDQPQHF. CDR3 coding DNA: TGTGCCAGCACCTCGGACAGGGGAGATCAGCCCCAGCATTTT.

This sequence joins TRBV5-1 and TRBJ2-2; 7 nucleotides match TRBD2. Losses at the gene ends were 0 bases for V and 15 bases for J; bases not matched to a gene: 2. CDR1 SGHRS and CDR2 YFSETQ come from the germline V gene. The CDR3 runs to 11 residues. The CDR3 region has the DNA TGCGCCAGCAGCTTGGAAGGGAGGGTGTTTTTT. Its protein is CASSLEGRVFF.